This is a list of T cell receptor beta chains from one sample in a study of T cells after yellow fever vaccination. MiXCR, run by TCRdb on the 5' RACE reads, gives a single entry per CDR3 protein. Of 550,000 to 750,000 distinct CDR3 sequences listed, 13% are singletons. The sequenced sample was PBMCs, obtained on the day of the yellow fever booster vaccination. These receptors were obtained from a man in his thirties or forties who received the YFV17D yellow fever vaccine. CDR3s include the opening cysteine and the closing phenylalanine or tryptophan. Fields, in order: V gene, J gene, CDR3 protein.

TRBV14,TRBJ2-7,CASRQGLAGVDEQYF
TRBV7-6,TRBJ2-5,CASSLAQGRWGETQYF
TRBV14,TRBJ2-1,CASSRKGGFYNEQFF
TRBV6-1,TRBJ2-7,CASGRDGSSYEQYF
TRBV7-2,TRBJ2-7,CASRREIDEQYF
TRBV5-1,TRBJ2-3,CSSSLRGRSTDTQYF
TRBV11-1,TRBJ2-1,CASSLAEVAGGDEQFF
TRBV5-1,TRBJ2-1,CASSFTSANEQFF
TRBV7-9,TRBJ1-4,CASSPRYQDEKLFF
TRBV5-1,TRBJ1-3,CASSYRGSSGNTIYF
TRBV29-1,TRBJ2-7,CSVEEPRTGVYEQYF
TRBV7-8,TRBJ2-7,CASSLGLSVRLAGIYEQYF
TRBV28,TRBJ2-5,CASSLTSGLTQYF
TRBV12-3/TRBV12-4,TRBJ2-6,CASTSRASSGRAGANVLTF
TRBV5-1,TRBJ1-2,CASSSTGETGYTF
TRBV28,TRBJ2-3,CASSFQSSIDTQYF
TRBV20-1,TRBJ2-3,CSARGVPSAADTQYF
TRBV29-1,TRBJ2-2,CSVVSQNTGELFF
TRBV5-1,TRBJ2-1,CASRGTSGNNEQFF
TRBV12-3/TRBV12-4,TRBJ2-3,CASSQTSGFTDTQYF
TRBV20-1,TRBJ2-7,CSANAGTGSYEQYF
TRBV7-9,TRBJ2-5,CASSNQFQGAGTQYF